This T cell receptor beta chain was recorded in a study of CD4 T cells in relation to SARS-CoV-2 and coronaviruses. At the level of the study: The restricting HLA molecule for shared crossreactive spike epitopes was mapped. Findings of the study overall: Each donor contributed either pre-pandemic or post-infection samples, not both. Culture-expanded clones reflect memory recall rather than primary priming during culture. SARS-CoV-2-driven expansion was significantly weaker in crossreactive than monoreactive clones.

This table comes from immunoSEQ multiplex PCR, and its TCRdb copy is limited to in-frame clones, with some not included. This sample carries around 69,000 clones, roughly 93% of them seen once, and the ten largest clones take 0.12% to 0.15%. CDR3 length: 17 residues. V was trimmed by 4 bases and J by 0 bases, leaving 17 bases between them. CDR1 is SGHRS, CDR2 YFSETQ, per germline. On this clone itself: Its matching antigen is unknown.

CD4+ T cells from unexposed donors were obtained before the COVID-19 pandemic (2011-2018). This sequence joins TRBV5-1 and TRBJ2-1; the D gene is possibly TRBD2 (6 bases). This receptor was identified in a human donor in good health. Specimen: naive CD4+ T cells from PBMCs. Subset noted: naive CD4+ T cells isolated by negative enrichment. CDR3: CASSGNRLDYSYNEQFF. Written as DNA, the CDR3 is TGCGCCAGCAGCGGTAACCGTTTGGACTACTCCTACAATGAGCAGTTCTTC.